What follows describes a single TCR beta chain. Here immunoSEQ multiplex PCR was the method, and the copy in TCRdb shows in-frame clones only, minus some. The sample carries roughly 5,100 clones, about 71% recorded once. Treatment meaning: randomized to nivolumab then ipilimumab (arm A) or the reverse (arm B). In germline, CDR1 is MGHRA, CDR2 YSYEKL. The CDR3 is 14 amino acids. Trimming pared 1 base from V and 2 bases from J, leaving 8 bases between. These data originate in a study of sequential checkpoint blockade in melanoma. The input for sequencing was CD8+ T cells sorted from blood (inferred from file names), taken from a patient given nivolumab and ipilimumab in sequence. The rearrangement uses TRBV4-1 and TRBJ1-1; D is undetermined. The sequence came from a human patient with melanoma. Some clones in this sample may be carry-over from other donors' samples. Written as DNA, the CDR3 is TGCGCCAGCAGCCAAGGAGCGCGAAACACTGAAGCTTTCTTT. Translating it yields CASSQGARNTEAFF.